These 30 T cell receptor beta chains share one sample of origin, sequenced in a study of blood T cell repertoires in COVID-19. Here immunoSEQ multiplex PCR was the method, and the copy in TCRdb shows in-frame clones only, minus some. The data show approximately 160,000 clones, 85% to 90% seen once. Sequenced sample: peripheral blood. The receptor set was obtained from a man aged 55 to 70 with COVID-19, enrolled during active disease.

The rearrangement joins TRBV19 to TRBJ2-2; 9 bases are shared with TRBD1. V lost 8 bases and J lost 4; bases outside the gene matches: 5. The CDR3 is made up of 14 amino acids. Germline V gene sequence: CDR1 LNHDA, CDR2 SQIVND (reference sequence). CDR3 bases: TGTGCCAGTCTAACAGGGGGCCTCACCGGGGAGCTGTTTTTT. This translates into CASLTGGLTGELFF.

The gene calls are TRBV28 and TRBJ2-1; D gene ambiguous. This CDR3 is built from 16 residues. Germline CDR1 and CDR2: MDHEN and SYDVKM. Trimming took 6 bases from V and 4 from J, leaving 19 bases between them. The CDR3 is CASSRRPYPGYNEQFF. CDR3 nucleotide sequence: TGTGCCAGCAGCCGTAGGCCCTACCCCGGGTACAATGAGCAGTTCTTC. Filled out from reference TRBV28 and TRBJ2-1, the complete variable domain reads DVKVTQSSRYLVKRTGEKVFLECVQDMDHENMFWYRQDPGLGLRLIYFSYDVKMKEKGDIPEGYSVSREKKERFSLILESASTNQTSMYLCASSRRPYPGYNEQFFGPGTRLTVL.

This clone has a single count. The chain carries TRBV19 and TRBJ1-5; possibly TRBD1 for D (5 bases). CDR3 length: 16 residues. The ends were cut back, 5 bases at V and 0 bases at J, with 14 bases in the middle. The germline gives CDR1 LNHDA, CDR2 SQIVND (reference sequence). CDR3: CASSEGGGLSNQPQHF. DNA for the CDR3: TGTGCCAGTAGTGAGGGCGGGGGACTTAGCAATCAGCCCCAGCATTTT.

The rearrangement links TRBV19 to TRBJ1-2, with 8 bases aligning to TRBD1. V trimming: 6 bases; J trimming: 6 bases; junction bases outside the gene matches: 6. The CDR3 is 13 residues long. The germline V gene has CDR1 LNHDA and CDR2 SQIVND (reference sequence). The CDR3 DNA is TGTGCCAGTAGCCCGGACAGGGTGGATGGCTACACCTTC. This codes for CASSPDRVDGYTF.

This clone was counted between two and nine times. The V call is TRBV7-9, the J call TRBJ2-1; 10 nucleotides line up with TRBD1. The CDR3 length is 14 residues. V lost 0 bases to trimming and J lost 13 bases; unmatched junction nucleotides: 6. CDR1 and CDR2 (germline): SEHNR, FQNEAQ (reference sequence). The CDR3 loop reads CASSLARTGGGQFF. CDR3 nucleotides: TGTGCCAGCAGCTTAGCCCGGACAGGGGGAGGCCAGTTCTTC.

The CDR3 DNA follows: TGTGCCAGCAGCCTTAACTTGTGGAACACTGAAGCTTTCTTT. Amino acid sequence: CASSLNLWNTEAFF. The chain couples TRBV7-2 to TRBJ1-1; D uncertain. The germline V gene has CDR1 SGHTA and CDR2 FQGNSA. The V end lost 5 bases, the J end lost 1 base, and 11 bases lay between the germline ends. This CDR3 is built from 14 residues.

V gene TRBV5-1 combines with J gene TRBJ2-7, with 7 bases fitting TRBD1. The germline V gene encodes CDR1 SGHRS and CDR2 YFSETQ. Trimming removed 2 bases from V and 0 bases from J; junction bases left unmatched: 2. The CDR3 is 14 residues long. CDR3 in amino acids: CASSLRTGSYEQYF. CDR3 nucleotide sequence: TGCGCCAGCAGCTTAAGGACAGGCTCCTACGAGCAGTACTTC.

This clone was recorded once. CDR3 DNA sequence: TGTGCCAGCAGCTTAGGGGACAACTCTGGGGCCAACGTCCTGACTTTC. Amino acid sequence: CASSLGDNSGANVLTF. V and J are TRBV7-9 and TRBJ2-6; possible D gene TRBD1, 6 bases. Trimming removed 1 base from V and 0 bases from J, with 7 bases in between. The CDR3 has 16 residues. In germline, CDR1 is SEHNR, CDR2 FQNEAQ (reference sequence).

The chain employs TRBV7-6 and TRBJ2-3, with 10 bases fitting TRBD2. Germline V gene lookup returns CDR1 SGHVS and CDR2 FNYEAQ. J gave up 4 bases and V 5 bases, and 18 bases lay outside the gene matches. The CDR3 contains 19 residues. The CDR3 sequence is CASSQATPTRAGGSDTQYF. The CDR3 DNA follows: TGTGCCAGCAGCCAGGCCACTCCCACCAGAGCGGGGGGGTCAGATACGCAGTATTTT.

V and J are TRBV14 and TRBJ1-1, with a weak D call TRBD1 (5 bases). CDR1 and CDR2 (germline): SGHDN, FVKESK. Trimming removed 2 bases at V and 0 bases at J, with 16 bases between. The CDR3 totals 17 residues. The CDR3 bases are TGTGCCAGCAGCCAACTCGGGGGTTTCGCTTTGAACACTGAAGCTTTCTTT. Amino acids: CASSQLGGFALNTEAFF.

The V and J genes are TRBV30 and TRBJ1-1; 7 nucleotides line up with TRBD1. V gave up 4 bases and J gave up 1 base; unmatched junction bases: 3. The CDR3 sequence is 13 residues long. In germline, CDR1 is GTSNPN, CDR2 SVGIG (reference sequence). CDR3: CAWNTGANTEAFF. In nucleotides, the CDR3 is TGTGCCTGGAATACAGGGGCGAACACTGAAGCTTTCTTT.

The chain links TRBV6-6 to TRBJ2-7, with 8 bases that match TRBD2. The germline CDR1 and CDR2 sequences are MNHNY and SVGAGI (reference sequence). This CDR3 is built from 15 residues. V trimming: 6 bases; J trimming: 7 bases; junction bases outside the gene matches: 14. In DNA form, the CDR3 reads TGTGCCAGCAGGAAACAGCGGGAGAGGGGTGAGGAGCAGTACTTC. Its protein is CASRKQRERGEEQYF.

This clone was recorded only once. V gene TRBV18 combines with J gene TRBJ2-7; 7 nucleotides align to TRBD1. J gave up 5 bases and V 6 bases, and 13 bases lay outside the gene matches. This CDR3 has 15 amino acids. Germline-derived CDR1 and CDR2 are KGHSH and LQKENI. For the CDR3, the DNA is TGTGCCAGCTCCAAAACCGGGACAGTGCTTCACGAGCAGTACTTC. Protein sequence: CASSKTGTVLHEQYF.

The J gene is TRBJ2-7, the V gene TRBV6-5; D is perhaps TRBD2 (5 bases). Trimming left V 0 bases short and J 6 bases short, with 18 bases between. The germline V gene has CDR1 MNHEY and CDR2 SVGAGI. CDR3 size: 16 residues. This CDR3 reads CASSYSPKGPRVEQYF. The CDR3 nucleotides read TGTGCCAGCAGTTACTCCCCAAAAGGACCGAGGGTCGAGCAGTACTTC.

The CDR3 here is CASSLRTDNEQFF. Written as DNA, the CDR3 is TGCGCCAGCAGCTTGAGAACTGACAATGAGCAGTTCTTC. The rearrangement links TRBV5-1 to TRBJ2-1, with unresolved D. The CDR3 sequence is 13 residues long. CDR1 is SGHRS and CDR2 is YFSETQ in the germline V gene. V was trimmed by 1 base and J by 5 bases, leaving 7 bases between them.

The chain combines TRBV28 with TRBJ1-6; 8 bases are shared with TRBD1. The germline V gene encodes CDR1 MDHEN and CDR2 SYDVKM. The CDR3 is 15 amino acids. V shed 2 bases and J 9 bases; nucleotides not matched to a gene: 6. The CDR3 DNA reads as TGTGCCAGCAGTTTACCTGACAGGGGCATTTCACCCCTCCACTTT. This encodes CASSLPDRGISPLHF.

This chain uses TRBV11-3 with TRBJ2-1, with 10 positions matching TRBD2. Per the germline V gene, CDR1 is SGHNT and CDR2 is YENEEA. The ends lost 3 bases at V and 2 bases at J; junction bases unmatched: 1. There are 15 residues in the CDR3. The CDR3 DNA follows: TGTGCCAGCAGCTTTAGCGGGGGGACCTACAATGAGCAGTTCTTC. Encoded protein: CASSFSGGTYNEQFF. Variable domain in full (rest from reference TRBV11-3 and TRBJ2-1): EAGVVQSPRYKIIEKKQPVAFWCNPISGHNTLYWYLQNLGQGPELLIRYENEEAVDDSQLPKDRFSAERLKGVDSTLKIQPAELGDSAVYLCASSFSGGTYNEQFFGPGTRLTVL.

The chain's CDR3 is CASSLTYRELNTEAFF. The CDR3 nucleotides read TGTGCCAGCAGCTTAACCTACAGGGAGTTGAACACTGAAGCTTTCTTT. The gene calls are TRBV11-3 and TRBJ1-1; D is perhaps TRBD1 (6 bases). Looked up from germline, CDR1 is SGHNT and CDR2 is YENEEA. V was cut by 2 bases and J by 0 bases, with 13 bases left in between. The CDR3 is 16 amino acids.

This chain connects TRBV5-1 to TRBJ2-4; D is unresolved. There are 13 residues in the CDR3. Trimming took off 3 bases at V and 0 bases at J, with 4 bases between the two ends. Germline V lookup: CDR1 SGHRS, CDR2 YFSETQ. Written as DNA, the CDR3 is TGCGCCAGCAGCTCAGTAGCCAAAAACATTCAGTACTTC. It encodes CASSSVAKNIQYF.

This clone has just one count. The CDR3 DNA reads as TGTGCCAGCAGCCCTTCTGTGTCAGGGTTGGATACGCAGTATTTT. Translating gives CASSPSVSGLDTQYF. The genes are TRBV28 and TRBJ2-3; D perhaps matches TRBD1 (5 bases). Trimming removed 6 bases at V and 6 bases at J, with 19 bases between. This CDR3 is 15 amino acids long. Germline V gene lookup returns CDR1 MDHEN and CDR2 SYDVKM.

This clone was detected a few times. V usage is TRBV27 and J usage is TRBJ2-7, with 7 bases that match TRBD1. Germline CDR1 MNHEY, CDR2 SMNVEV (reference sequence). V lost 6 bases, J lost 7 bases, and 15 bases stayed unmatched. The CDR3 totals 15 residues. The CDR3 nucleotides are TGTGCCAGCAGCCTATGGGACAGCCTATCTGGAGAGCAGTACTTC. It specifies CASSLWDSLSGEQYF.

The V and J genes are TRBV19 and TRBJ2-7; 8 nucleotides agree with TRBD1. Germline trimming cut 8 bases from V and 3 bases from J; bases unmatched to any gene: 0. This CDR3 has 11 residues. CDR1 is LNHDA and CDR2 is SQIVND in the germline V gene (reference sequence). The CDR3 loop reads CASGQGYEQYF. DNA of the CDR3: TGTGCCAGTGGACAGGGCTACGAGCAGTACTTC. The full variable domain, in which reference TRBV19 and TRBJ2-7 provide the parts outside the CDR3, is DGGITQSPKYLFRKEGQNVTLSCEQNLNHDAMYWYRQDPGQGLRLIYYSQIVNDFQKGDIAEGYSVSREKKESFPLTVTSAQKNPTAFYLCASGQGYEQYFGPGTRLTVT.

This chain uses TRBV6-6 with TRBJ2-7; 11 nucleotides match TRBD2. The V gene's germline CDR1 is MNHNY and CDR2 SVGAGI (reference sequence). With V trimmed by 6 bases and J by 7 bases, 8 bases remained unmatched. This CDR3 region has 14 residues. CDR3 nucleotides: TGTGCCAGCAGCCTTACTAGCGGGAGTTGGGAGCAGTACTTC. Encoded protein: CASSLTSGSWEQYF.

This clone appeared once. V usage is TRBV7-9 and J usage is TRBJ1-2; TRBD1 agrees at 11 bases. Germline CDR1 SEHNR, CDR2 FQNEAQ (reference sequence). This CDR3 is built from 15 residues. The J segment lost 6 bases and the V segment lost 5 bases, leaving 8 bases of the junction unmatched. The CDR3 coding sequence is TGTGCCAGCAGCAAAGGGACAGGGGGTAATGATGGCTACACCTTC. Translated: CASSKGTGGNDGYTF.

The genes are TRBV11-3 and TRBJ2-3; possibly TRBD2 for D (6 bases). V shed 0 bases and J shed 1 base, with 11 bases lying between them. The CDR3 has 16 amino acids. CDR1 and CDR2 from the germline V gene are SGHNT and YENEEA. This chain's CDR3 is CASSLETSDGTDTQYF. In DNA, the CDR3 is TGTGCCAGCAGCTTAGAGACTAGTGATGGCACAGATACGCAGTATTTT. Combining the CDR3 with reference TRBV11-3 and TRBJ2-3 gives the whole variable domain EAGVVQSPRYKIIEKKQPVAFWCNPISGHNTLYWYLQNLGQGPELLIRYENEEAVDDSQLPKDRFSAERLKGVDSTLKIQPAELGDSAVYLCASSLETSDGTDTQYFGPGTRLTVL.

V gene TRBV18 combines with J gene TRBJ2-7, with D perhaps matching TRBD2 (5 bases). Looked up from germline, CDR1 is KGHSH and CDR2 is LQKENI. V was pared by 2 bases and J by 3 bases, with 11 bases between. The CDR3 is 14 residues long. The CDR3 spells CASSPDGGFYEQYF. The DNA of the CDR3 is TGTGCCAGCTCACCAGATGGCGGGTTCTACGAGCAGTACTTC. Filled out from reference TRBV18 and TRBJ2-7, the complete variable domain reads NAGVMQNPRHLVRRRGQEARLRCSPMKGHSHVYWYRQLPEEGLKFMVYLQKENIIDESGMPKERFSAEFPKEGPSILRIQQVVRGDSAAYFCASSPDGGFYEQYFGPGTRLTVT.

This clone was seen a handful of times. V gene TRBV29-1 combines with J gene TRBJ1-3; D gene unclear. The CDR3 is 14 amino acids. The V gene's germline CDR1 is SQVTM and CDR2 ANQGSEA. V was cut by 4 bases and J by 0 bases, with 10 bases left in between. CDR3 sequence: CSVGAPNSGNTIYF. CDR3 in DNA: TGCAGCGTTGGCGCACCAAACTCTGGAAACACCATATATTTT.

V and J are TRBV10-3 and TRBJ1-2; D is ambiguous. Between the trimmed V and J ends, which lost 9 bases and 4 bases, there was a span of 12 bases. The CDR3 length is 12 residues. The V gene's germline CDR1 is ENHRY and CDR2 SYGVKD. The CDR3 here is CAISPGLYGYTF. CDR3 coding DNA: TGTGCCATATCCCCAGGACTCTATGGCTACACCTTC.

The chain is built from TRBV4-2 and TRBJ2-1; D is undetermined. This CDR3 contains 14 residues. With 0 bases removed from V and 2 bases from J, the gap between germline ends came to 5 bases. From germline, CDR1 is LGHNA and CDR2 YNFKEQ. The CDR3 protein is CASSQDGPYNEQFF. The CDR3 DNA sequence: TGTGCCAGCAGCCAAGATGGGCCCTACAATGAGCAGTTCTTC.

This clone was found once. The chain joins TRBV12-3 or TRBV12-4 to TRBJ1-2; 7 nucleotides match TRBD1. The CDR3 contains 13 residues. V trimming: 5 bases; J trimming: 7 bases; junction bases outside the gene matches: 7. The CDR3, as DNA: TGTGCCAGCAGTGCCCAAGGGGGCTTTGGCTACACCTTC. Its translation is CASSAQGGFGYTF.